Presented here are 18 T cell receptor beta chains from one specimen sequenced in a study of cytomegalovirus exposure and HLA in healthy donors. 13 Jbeta primers and 60 Vbeta primers were used for the PCR. Sequencing used immunoSEQ multiplex PCR; TCRdb keeps in-frame clones, though not all of them. The table lists more than 110,000 clones, just over 70% of them singletons, with 1.5% to 2% in the top ten. Sequences were obtained from PBMCs. The source is a woman aged 25 to 45 in good health and CMV-seronegative.

This clone was detected a few times. The chain links TRBV6-5 to TRBJ2-7, with a tentative D call TRBD2 (6 bases). Trimming cost V 6 bases and J 3 bases, with 18 bases left between them. The CDR3 extends over 15 amino acids. Germline V gene data show CDR1 as MNHEY and CDR2 as SVGAGI. The CDR3 nucleotides read TGTGCCAGCAGCCCAAATCAGGGAGGAGGCTACGAGCAGTACGTC. This codes for CASSPNQGGGYEQYV.

This chain joins TRBV5-6 and TRBJ1-2, with 7 bases matching TRBD1. V shed 4 bases, J shed 8 bases, and the junction held 14 bases outside the gene matches. CDR3 length: 15 amino acids. Germline lookup yields CDR1 SGHDT and CDR2 YYEEEE. The CDR3 DNA is TGTGCCAGCAGCGCGGAAACGGACAGGACTAAGGGCTACACCTTC. Its translation is CASSAETDRTKGYTF.

The chain joins TRBV7-8 to TRBJ2-7; D uncertain. Germline V CDR1 and CDR2: SGHVS, FQNEAQ. This CDR3 is 11 amino acids long. The V end was cut by 5 bases, the J end by 3 bases, with 5 bases between. The CDR3 here is CASSPYYEQYF. The CDR3 DNA sequence: TGTGCCAGCAGCCCCTACTACGAGCAGTACTTC.

There are a few counts of this clone. The chain recombines TRBV5-6 with TRBJ2-5; 7 nucleotides agree with TRBD2. Germline V gene sequence: CDR1 SGHDT, CDR2 YYEEEE. V gave up 5 bases and J gave up 5 bases; unmatched junction bases: 3. The CDR3 is 12 amino acids. The CDR3, as DNA: TGTGCCAGCAGGACTAGCTCGGAGACCCAGTACTTC. Translating it yields CASRTSSETQYF. The full variable domain, its missing parts supplied by reference TRBV5-6 and TRBJ2-5, is DAGVTQSPTHLIKTRGQQVTLRCSPKSGHDTVSWYQQALGQGPQFIFQYYEEEERQRGNFPDRFSGHQFPNYSSELNVNALLLGDSALYLCASRTSSETQYFGPGTRLLVL.

J is TRBJ2-5 and V is TRBV27, with TRBD2 matching 14 bases. The CDR3 length is 17 residues. With V trimmed by 7 bases and J by 5 bases, 12 bases remained unmatched. Germline CDR1 MNHEY, CDR2 SMNVEV (reference sequence). The CDR3 nucleotides are TGTGCCAGCACTAAAAAAGGGGGACTAGCGGGAGAGGAGACCCAGTACTTC. It encodes CASTKKGGLAGEETQYF.

This chain uses TRBV18 with TRBJ2-2; D perhaps matches TRBD1 (5 bases). Germline V gene sequence: CDR1 KGHSH, CDR2 LQKENI. The CDR3 has 13 amino acids. V gave up 8 bases and J gave up 1 base, with 8 bases separating them. The CDR3 region is CASADRNTGELFF. As DNA, the CDR3 is TGTGCCAGCGCAGACAGGAACACCGGGGAGCTGTTTTTT. Complete variable domain (other parts from reference TRBV18 and TRBJ2-2): NAGVMQNPRHLVRRRGQEARLRCSPMKGHSHVYWYRQLPEEGLKFMVYLQKENIIDESGMPKERFSAEFPKEGPSILRIQQVVRGDSAAYFCASADRNTGELFFGEGSRLTVL.

With regard to this clone: Other nucleotide sequences from this sample produce the same CDR3. The J gene is TRBJ1-5, the V gene TRBV5-1; 9 nucleotides align to TRBD1. The CDR3 extends over 14 amino acids. Looked up from germline, CDR1 is SGHRS and CDR2 is YFSETQ. J gave up 4 bases and V 3 bases, and 2 bases lay outside the gene matches. The CDR3 DNA reads as TGCGCCAGCAGCTCCGGGACAGGGAATCAGCCCCAGCATTTT. This sequence encodes CASSSGTGNQPQHF.

The genes are TRBV9 and TRBJ2-1; 11 bases map to TRBD2. The V and J ends lost 5 bases and 7 bases, in that order; junction bases with no gene match: 5. The germline V gene has CDR1 SGDLS and CDR2 YYNGEE. This CDR3 has 14 residues. Here the CDR3 reads CASSRGTSGNEQFF. The CDR3 region has the DNA TGTGCCAGCAGTAGGGGGACTAGCGGTAATGAGCAGTTCTTC.

The chain employs TRBV23-1 and TRBJ2-7; TRBD1 might be the D (6 bases). TRBV23-1 is annotated as an ORF whose role is uncertain. The CDR3 contains 13 residues. V was clipped by 0 bases and J by 8 bases, with 11 bases between them. For the CDR3, the DNA is TGCGCCAGCAGTCAATCTTCAGGGGCCCAGCAGTACGTC. Its protein is CASSQSSGAQQYV.

The chain has TRBV19 and TRBJ2-2, with 7 bases lining up with TRBD1. Trimming at V came to 5 bases and at J to 6 bases, leaving 12 bases not matched to a gene. The CDR3 has 16 amino acids. Germline V CDR1 and CDR2: LNHDA, SQIVND (reference sequence). The CDR3 loop reads CASSPGTVDGAGELFF. CDR3 DNA: TGTGCCAGTAGTCCCGGGACAGTGGATGGTGCCGGGGAGCTGTTTTTT.

The V and J genes are TRBV11-3 and TRBJ1-3; D is undetermined. Germline V gene sequence: CDR1 SGHNT, CDR2 YENEEA. Trimming removed 1 base at V and 6 bases at J, with 13 bases between. The CDR3 covers 15 residues. DNA of the CDR3: TGTGCCAGCAGCTTAGCGGACGGACGGGAAAACACCATATATTTT. As protein: CASSLADGRENTIYF.

V gene TRBV6-5 combines with J gene TRBJ1-1; maybe TRBD1 (6 bases). This CDR3 comprises 15 residues. V lost 6 bases and J lost 0, with 14 bases in between. Germline V gives CDR1 MNHEY, CDR2 SVGAGI. DNA for the CDR3: TGTGCCAGCAGGCGTCTGTGGGACATGAACACTGAAGCTTTCTTT. It is translated as CASRRLWDMNTEAFF.

J is TRBJ2-7 and V is TRBV11-2; D is unclear. Germline V gives CDR1 SGHAT, CDR2 FQNNGV. Trimming removed 4 bases from V and 4 bases from J, with 8 bases in between. The CDR3 has 12 amino acids. The CDR3 protein is CASSSPGYEQYF. The CDR3 region has the DNA TGTGCCAGCAGCTCGCCCGGGTACGAGCAGTACTTC. The complete variable domain, with remaining parts taken from reference TRBV11-2 and TRBJ2-7, reads EAGVAQSPRYKIIEKRQSVAFWCNPISGHATLYWYQQILGQGPKLLIQFQNNGVVDDSQLPKDRFSAERLKGVDSTLKIQPAKLEDSAVYLCASSSPGYEQYFGPGTRLTVT.

This chain uses TRBV5-4 with TRBJ2-1; 7 nucleotides align to TRBD1. CDR1 and CDR2 (germline): SGHNT, YYREEE (reference sequence). CDR3 length: 17 residues. The J segment lost 9 bases and the V segment lost 4 bases, leaving 19 bases of the junction unmatched. The CDR3 DNA follows: TGTGCCAGCAGCCCCGGAAGGGGAGAGGGGGCTAGGGGTGAGCAGTTCTTC. The encoded protein is CASSPGRGEGARGEQFF.

This clone has only a few counts. The rearrangement links TRBV28 to TRBJ2-3; 7 positions match TRBD2. The CDR3 length is 15 residues. V lost 1 base to trimming and J lost 6 bases; unmatched junction nucleotides: 7. Germline CDR1 is MDHEN and CDR2 is SYDVKM. The CDR3 bases are TGTGCCAGCAGTTTATCCTCCATCGGGGGGGATACGCAGTATTTT. Protein: CASSLSSIGGDTQYF.

The rearrangement links TRBV11-2 to TRBJ1-1; no clear D gene. From germline, CDR1 is SGHAT and CDR2 FQNNGV. This CDR3 is 15 amino acids long. The V end lost 1 base, the J end lost 5 bases, and 14 bases lay between the germline ends. The CDR3, as DNA: TGTGCCAGCAGCTTAGGGATCCGGGTTGGAACTGAAGCTTTCTTT. The encoded protein is CASSLGIRVGTEAFF.

The chain is built from TRBV28 and TRBJ1-2, with 9 bases that match TRBD1. V lost 6 bases, J lost 4 bases, and 6 bases stayed unmatched. The germline gives CDR1 MDHEN, CDR2 SYDVKM. CDR3 length: 14 amino acids. The CDR3 nucleotides read TGTGCCAGCAGCTACGGGGACAGGGTCTATGGCTACACCTTC. Translation: CASSYGDRVYGYTF.

The J gene is TRBJ1-5, the V gene TRBV7-8; D not resolved. V lost 1 base and J 2 bases, leaving 9 bases between the germline ends. CDR1 and CDR2 from the germline V gene are SGHVS and FQNEAQ. This CDR3 has 15 residues. The CDR3 region is CASSLDPTGNQPQHF. CDR3 DNA sequence: TGTGCCAGCAGCTTAGATCCCACAGGCAATCAGCCCCAGCATTTT. The full variable domain, completed using reference TRBV7-8 and TRBJ1-5, is GAGVSQSPRYKVAKRGQDVALRCDPISGHVSLFWYQQALGQGPEFLTYFQNEAQLDKSGLPSDRFFAERPEGSVSTLKIQRTQQEDSAVYLCASSLDPTGNQPQHFGDGTRLSIL.